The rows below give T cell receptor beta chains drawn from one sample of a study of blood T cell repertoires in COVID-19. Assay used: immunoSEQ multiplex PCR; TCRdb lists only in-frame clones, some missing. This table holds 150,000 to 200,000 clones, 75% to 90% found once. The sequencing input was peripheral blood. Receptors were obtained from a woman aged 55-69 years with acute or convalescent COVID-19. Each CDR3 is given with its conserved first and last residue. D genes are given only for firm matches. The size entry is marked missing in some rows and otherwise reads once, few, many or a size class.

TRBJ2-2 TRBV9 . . CASSLTTGNWGAGELFF TGTGCCAGCAGCTTGACTACCGGGAACTGGGGGGCCGGGGAGCTGTTTTTT
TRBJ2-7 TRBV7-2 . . CASSLNEGVYGEQYF TGTGCCAGCAGCTTAAACGAAGGAGTTTATGGCGAGCAGTACTTC
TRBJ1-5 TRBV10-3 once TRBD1 CAISEGQGNQPQHF TGTGCCATCAGTGAGGGACAGGGGAATCAGCCCCAGCATTTT
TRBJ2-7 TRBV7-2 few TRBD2 CASSLGLAASYEQYF TGTGCCAGCAGCTTAGGGCTAGCGGCTTCCTACGAGCAGTACTTC
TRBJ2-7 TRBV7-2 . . CASSLSPGGRSSYEQYF TGTGCCAGCAGCTTATCCCCGGGGGGCCGGAGCTCCTACGAGCAGTACTTC
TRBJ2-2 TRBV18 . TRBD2 CASSPLGSGANTGELFF TGTGCCAGCTCACCACTGGGTAGCGGGGCCAACACCGGGGAGCTGTTTTTT
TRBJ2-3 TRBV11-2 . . CASSLGLPDTQYF TGTGCCAGCAGCTTAGGGCTCCCAGATACGCAGTATTTT
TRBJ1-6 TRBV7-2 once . CASSLDFPTRYKNSPLHF TGTGCCAGCAGCTTAGATTTCCCGACACGCTATAAGAATTCACCCCTCCACTTT
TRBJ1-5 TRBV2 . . CASKGVTERNQPQHF TGTGCCAGCAAGGGGGTAACAGAACGCAATCAGCCCCAGCATTTT
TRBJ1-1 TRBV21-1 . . CASSNPLDRGRLMNTEAFF TGTGCCAGCAGCAATCCATTGGACAGGGGGCGCCTCATGAACACTGAAGCTTTCTTT
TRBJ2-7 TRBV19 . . CATSPQYSYEQYF TGTGCCACCTCGCCCCAGTACTCCTACGAGCAGTACTTC
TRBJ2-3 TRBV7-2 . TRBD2 CASSFSRRGGAADTQYF TGTGCCAGCAGCTTCTCGCGACGCGGGGGGGCCGCAGATACGCAGTATTTT
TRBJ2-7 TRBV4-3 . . CASSQEEAGPYEQYF TGCGCCAGCAGCCAAGAGGAGGCCGGGCCCTACGAGCAGTACTTC
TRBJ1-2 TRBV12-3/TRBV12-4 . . CASSFGEVYGYTF TGTGCCAGCAGTTTCGGGGAAGTTTATGGCTACACCTTC
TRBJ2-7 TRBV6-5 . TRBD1 CASSYRNPDRGYEQYF TGTGCCAGCAGTTACCGGAACCCGGACAGGGGCTACGAGCAGTACTTC
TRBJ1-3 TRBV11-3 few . CASSLDSHRSGNTIYF TGTGCCAGCAGCTTGGACAGCCATAGGTCTGGAAACACCATATATTTT